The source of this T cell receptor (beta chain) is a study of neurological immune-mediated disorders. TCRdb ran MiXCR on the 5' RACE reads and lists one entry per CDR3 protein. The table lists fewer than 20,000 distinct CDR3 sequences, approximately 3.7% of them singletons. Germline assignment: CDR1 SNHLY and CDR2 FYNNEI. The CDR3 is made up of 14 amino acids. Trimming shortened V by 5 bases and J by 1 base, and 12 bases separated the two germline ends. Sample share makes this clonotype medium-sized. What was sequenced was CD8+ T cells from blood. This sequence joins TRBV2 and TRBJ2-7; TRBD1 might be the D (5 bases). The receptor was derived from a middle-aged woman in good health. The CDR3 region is CASSLTVSSYEQYF. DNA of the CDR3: TGTGCCAGCAGTTTGACAGTTAGTTCCTACGAGCAGTACTTC.